These 14 T cell receptor beta chains came from one sample sequenced in a study of cytomegalovirus exposure and HLA in healthy donors (dated by TCRdb to 2016 to 2017). Libraries were built with the immunoSEQ multiplex PCR assay. For the multiplex PCR, a mixture combining 60 forward primers for TCR Vbeta segments and 13 reverse primers for TCR Jbeta segments was used. The table comes from immuneACCESS by way of TCRdb, which keeps in-frame sequences with V and J called. Part of the clones is missing from these tables; in studies checked, under half for an unresolved V gene and the rest for unknown reasons. In all, the sample holds around 150,000 clones, and more than 75% of those were seen once. The ten largest make up roughly 1.6% of the sample. Source material: PBMCs. Receptor source: a girl aged 10 to 17 in good health and CMV-seropositive.

The chain couples TRBV9 to TRBJ2-1; D ambiguous. The CDR3 has 16 residues. Germline V lookup: CDR1 SGDLS, CDR2 YYNGEE. The ends were cut back, 2 bases at V and 9 bases at J, with 21 bases in the middle. The DNA for the CDR3 is TGTGCCAGCAGCGTCGGCGGAGCGAGGTATGGAACTGAGCAGTTCTTC. This translates into CASSVGGARYGTEQFF.

The CDR3 here is CASSLDTARRAYNEQFF. Here the CDR3 DNA reads TGTGCCAGCAGCTTAGATACCGCCCGCCGGGCCTACAATGAGCAGTTCTTC. V usage is TRBV11-3 and J usage is TRBJ2-1; D not resolved. This CDR3 spans 17 amino acids. The V end lost 0 bases, the J end lost 2 bases, and 14 bases lay between the germline ends. The germline V gene encodes CDR1 SGHNT and CDR2 YENEEA.

The chain carries TRBV9 and TRBJ1-3; 8 nucleotides align to TRBD1. The CDR3 extends over 14 amino acids. CDR1 and CDR2 (germline): SGDLS, YYNGEE. The trim removed 3 bases at V and 4 bases at J, leaving 3 bases unmatched. The chain's CDR3 is CASSDRGYGNTIYF. DNA for the CDR3: TGTGCCAGCAGCGACAGGGGGTACGGAAACACCATATATTTT.

Only one count was recorded for this clone. V gene TRBV5-4 combines with J gene TRBJ2-1; possibly TRBD1 for D (6 bases). Trimming left V 5 bases short and J 7 bases short, with 25 bases between. Germline-derived CDR1 and CDR2 are SGHNT and YYREEE (reference sequence). This CDR3 comprises 17 residues. The DNA of the CDR3 is TGTGCCAGCAGACGGGATATAACAGGGTACACAGCAAATGAGCAGTTCTTC. Translating gives CASRRDITGYTANEQFF.

This clone was detected a few times. The chain couples TRBV15 to TRBJ1-4; a weak D match, TRBD1 (6 bases). This CDR3 comprises 14 residues. Trimming stripped 5 bases from V and 5 bases from J, with 12 bases between. CDR1 and CDR2 (germline): LNHNV, YYDKDF (reference sequence). CDR3 residues: CATSGGQLNEKLFF. CDR3 coding DNA: TGTGCCACCAGCGGAGGACAGTTAAATGAAAAACTGTTTTTT.

The chain recombines TRBV4-1 with TRBJ2-5; 12 bases match TRBD1. Per germline, CDR1 MGHRA and CDR2 YSYEKL. The CDR3 has 15 residues. J was trimmed by 5 bases and V by 3 bases; bases with no gene match: 4. The CDR3 DNA follows: TGCGCCAGCAGCCAGGGACAGGGGGCTTCCGAGACCCAGTACTTC. Protein product: CASSQGQGASETQYF.

The chain recombines TRBV7-8 with TRBJ2-7; D call uncertain. V was trimmed by 5 bases and J by 3 bases, leaving 5 bases between them. Germline loops: CDR1 SGHVS, CDR2 FQNEAQ. This CDR3 comprises 11 residues. As DNA, the CDR3 is TGTGCCAGCAGCAGCTTCTACGAGCAGTACTTC. Translated: CASSSFYEQYF.

This clone was found a few times. This rearrangement joins TRBV4-1 to TRBJ2-2; 8 bases agree with TRBD2. Germline V gene lookup returns CDR1 MGHRA and CDR2 YSYEKL. The CDR3 consists of 19 residues. J lost 8 bases, V lost 1 base, and 18 bases had no gene match. The DNA for the CDR3 is TGCGCCAGCAGCCAAGTTTTGGTGGGCCGGGCTAGCGGGCAAGGGGAGCTGTTTTTT. Translated, it gives CASSQVLVGRASGQGELFF.

This chain connects TRBV7-2 to TRBJ1-1; 10 positions agree with TRBD1. The CDR3 length is 16 residues. Trimming at V came to 8 bases and at J to 1 base, leaving 10 bases not matched to a gene. Germline assignment: CDR1 SGHTA and CDR2 FQGNSA. CDR3 bases: TGTGCCAGCTCGTCAGTGGGGACAGGGGCGAACACTGAAGCTTTCTTT. Its protein product is CASSSVGTGANTEAFF.

The genes are TRBV28 and TRBJ1-2; maybe TRBD1 (5 bases). CDR3 length: 16 amino acids. With 6 bases removed from V and 4 bases from J, the gap between germline ends came to 21 bases. CDR1 is MDHEN, CDR2 SYDVKM, per germline. The CDR3 spells CASRVSAPGGSYGYTF. CDR3 bases: TGTGCCAGCAGAGTTTCGGCCCCGGGGGGGAGCTATGGCTACACCTTC.

V usage is TRBV7-6 and J usage is TRBJ2-7; 11 bases map to TRBD2. V shed 4 bases and J 2 bases; nucleotides not matched to a gene: 4. The CDR3 is 15 amino acids. Germline V gene sequence: CDR1 SGHVS, CDR2 FNYEAQ. Written as DNA, the CDR3 is TGTGCCAGCAGCTCCGGGACTAGCGGCACCTACGAGCAGTACTTC. Protein: CASSSGTSGTYEQYF.

This clone was seen a single time. The J gene is TRBJ1-5, the V gene TRBV5-1, with D maybe TRBD1 (6 bases). With 4 bases removed from V and 3 bases from J, the gap between germline ends came to 11 bases. This CDR3 has 14 residues. Looked up from germline, CDR1 is SGHRS and CDR2 is YFSETQ. As DNA, the CDR3 is TGCGCCAGCAGCCCTGGGGACAACAATCAGCCCCAGCATTTT. This sequence encodes CASSPGDNNQPQHF.

The rearrangement uses TRBV9 and TRBJ2-7, with TRBD1 matching 7 bases. This CDR3 spans 14 amino acids. The trim removed 5 bases at V and 6 bases at J, leaving 11 bases unmatched. Looked up from germline, CDR1 is SGDLS and CDR2 is YYNGEE. The CDR3 is CASSKGQATGEQYF. In DNA form, the CDR3 reads TGTGCCAGCAGTAAAGGACAGGCCACGGGCGAGCAGTACTTC.

This chain connects TRBV28 to TRBJ1-1; TRBD1 might be the D (6 bases). Per the germline V gene, CDR1 is MDHEN and CDR2 is SYDVKM. The CDR3 extends over 13 amino acids. Trimming left V 2 bases short and J 10 bases short, with 14 bases between. The DNA for the CDR3 is TGTGCCAGCAGTTTACAACAGGGCCCAGGAGCTTTCTTT. Its protein product is CASSLQQGPGAFF.